This TCR beta chain is from a study of T cell responses to AZD1222 COVID-19 vaccine. Overall study results and limits: With two AZD1222 doses given, Spike-specific TCR breadth and depth both rose.

The table came from immunoSEQ multiplex PCR; TCRdb's copy has only in-frame clones and leaves some out. The data contain roughly 150,000 clones, approximately 90% of them seen just once; the ten biggest clones take up roughly 1.2%. For this clone: No antigen is known for it.

The CDR3 consists of 12 residues. Between the trimmed V and J ends, which lost 8 bases and 6 bases, there was a span of 11 bases. Germline V gene lookup returns CDR1 SGHTA and CDR2 FQGNSA. Analyses pooled second doses at about 4 or about 12 weeks. This clonotype was obtained from an adult who received the AZD1222 COVID-19 vaccine. V is TRBV7-2 and J is TRBJ2-1, with D tentatively TRBD2 (5 bases). The sequencing here drew on peripheral blood, taken 28 days after the second AZD1222 dose. The CDR3 loop is CASAPSSNEQFF. CDR3 DNA: TGTGCCAGCGCCCCTAGCTCCAATGAGCAGTTCTTC.